This T cell receptor beta chain originates from a study of blood T cell repertoires in COVID-19. All enrollees were roughly 18 to 100 years old and from approximately 25 US areas. The CDR3 contains 14 residues. The germline V gene encodes CDR1 LNHDA and CDR2 SQIVND (reference sequence). With 6 bases clipped from V and 8 bases from J, the junction kept 10 bases outside the gene matches. Assay used: immunoSEQ multiplex PCR; TCRdb lists only in-frame clones, some missing. The sample shows some 210,000 clones, roughly 77% of them seen only once. This clonotype was sampled from a man aged 40-49 years who had recovered from COVID-19. Sequenced input: PBMCs or T cells enriched from blood (not recorded which). The rearrangement links TRBV19 to TRBJ1-1, with 9 positions matching TRBD1. The chain's CDR3 is CASRTRTGEAEAFF. CDR3 in DNA: TGTGCCAGTAGGACCCGGACAGGGGAGGCCGAAGCTTTCTTT.